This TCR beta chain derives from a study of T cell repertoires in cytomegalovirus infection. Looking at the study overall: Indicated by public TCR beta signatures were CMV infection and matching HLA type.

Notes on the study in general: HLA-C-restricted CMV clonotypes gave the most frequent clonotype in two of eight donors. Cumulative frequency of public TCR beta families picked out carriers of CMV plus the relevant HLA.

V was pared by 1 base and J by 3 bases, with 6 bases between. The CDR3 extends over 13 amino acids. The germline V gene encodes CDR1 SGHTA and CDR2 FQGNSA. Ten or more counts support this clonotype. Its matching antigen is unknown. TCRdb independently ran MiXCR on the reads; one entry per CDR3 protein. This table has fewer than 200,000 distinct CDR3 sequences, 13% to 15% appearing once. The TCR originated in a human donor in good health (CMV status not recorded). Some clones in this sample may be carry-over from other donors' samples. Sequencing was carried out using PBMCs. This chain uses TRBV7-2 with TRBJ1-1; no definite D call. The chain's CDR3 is CASSLEADTEAFF. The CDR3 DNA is TGTGCCAGCAGCTTAGAGGCGGACACTGAAGCTTTCTTT. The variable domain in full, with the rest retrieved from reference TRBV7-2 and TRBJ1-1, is GAGVSQSPSNKVTEKGKDVELRCDPISGHTALYWYRQSLGQGLEFLIYFQGNSAPDKSGLPSDRFSAERTGGSVSTLTIQRTQQEDSAVYLCASSLEADTEAFFGQGTRLTVV.